The source of this T cell receptor (beta chain) is a study of OX40 agonist ivuxolimab in advanced cancers. Study information: Those treated in dose escalation had hepatocellular carcinoma, melanoma, renal cell cancer or head and neck cancer. Around 40% of patients had received prior checkpoint inhibitor therapy. One hepatocellular carcinoma and a couple of cutaneous melanoma patients partially responded. Findings and caveats of the study: Compared with others, partial responders at 0.1-3.0 mg/kg displayed clonal expansion among the lowest.

TCRdb keeps only in-frame clones here, not all; method: immunoSEQ multiplex PCR. The repertoire holds around 83,000 clones, 88% seen once, with 4.1% in the top ten. Worth noting for this clone: Antigen: not known.

Germline CDR1 reads MNHNS; CDR2 reads SASEGT. The V and J ends lost 6 bases and 0 bases respectively, with 11 bases between them. The CDR3 contains 15 residues. The sample was CD4+ or CD8+ T cells sorted from blood, taken in a trial of the OX40 agonist ivuxolimab. This TCR derives from an adult with an advanced solid tumor such as melanoma, head and neck, liver or kidney cancer. The chain couples TRBV6-1 to TRBJ1-4; D perhaps matches TRBD1 (6 bases). In DNA, the CDR3 is TGTGCCAGCAGAGGGGGGTCAACAACTAATGAAAAACTGTTTTTT. This encodes CASRGGSTTNEKLFF.